These 4 T cell receptor beta chains came from one sample sequenced in a study of CD8+ T cells in alopecia areata. cDNA reverse transcribed from extracted RNA served as the sequencing template. The assay was immunoSEQ multiplex PCR, and TCRdb's table has in-frame clones only and misses some. The table records roughly 13,000 clones, under 60% of them present only once. It was from alopecia areata patients that lesional scalp punch biopsies and peripheral blood were collected. The sample was skin, taken at week 0. The receptor source for this set is a human donor with alopecia areata.

As to this clone: An end of the junction does not agree with germline; a read error may underlie this. V is TRBV6-6 and J is TRBJ2-7; D is unclear. The length of the CDR3 is 15 residues. CDR1 MNHNY and CDR2 SVGAGI come from the germline V gene (reference sequence). The CDR3 is CASSPYETSSYEQYF. The CDR3 nucleotides are TGTGCTAGCAGCCCCTACGAGACAAGCTCCTACGAGCAGTACTTC.

The chain uses TRBV27 and TRBJ2-7; 9 bases line up with TRBD1. The germline gives CDR1 MNHEY, CDR2 SMNVEV (reference sequence). The CDR3 sequence is 17 residues long. The V and J ends lost 1 base and 3 bases, in that order; junction bases with no gene match: 10. In nucleotides, the CDR3 is TGTGCCAGCAGTTTATTCCCCCGGGGACAGGGCAACTACGAGCAGTACTTC. It yields the protein CASSLFPRGQGNYEQYF.

This clone was observed once. The chain couples TRBV29-1 to TRBJ2-3, with 7 bases aligning to TRBD2. V dropped 8 bases and J dropped 4; count of bases not matched to a gene: 9. Germline CDR1 and CDR2: SQVTM and ANQGSEA. This CDR3 is 13 amino acids long. DNA for the CDR3: TGCAGCCTAAGACCGGGGAGGGCAGATACGCAGTATTTT. As protein: CSLRPGRADTQYF.

V is TRBV6-5 and J is TRBJ2-1, with TRBD1 as a possible D gene (6 bases). This CDR3 contains 11 residues. V was trimmed by 0 bases and J by 12 bases, leaving 6 bases between them. CDR1 and CDR2 (germline): MNHEY, SVGAGI. DNA for the CDR3: TGTGCCAGCAGTTACTCAGGGGGGCAGTTCTTC. This encodes CASSYSGGQFF.